A single sample gave rise to the 21 T cell receptor beta chains below, sequenced in a study of shared clonotypes between healthy human individuals. Profiling relied on immunoSEQ multiplex PCR, and the TCRdb table lists in-frame clones only, not all of them. The table shows hundreds of thousands of clones, with 90% to 95% occurring only once. Naive CD8 cells, CD45RO-negative and positively selected for CCR7, excluded terminally differentiated effector memory CD45RA+ cells. Input material: naive CD8+ T cells sorted from blood. The receptors shown here come from a woman aged 25 to 45 in good health.

The chain combines TRBV28 with TRBJ2-3, with 11 bases aligning to TRBD2. Germline trimming cut 3 bases from V and 3 bases from J; bases unmatched to any gene: 11. The CDR3 totals 18 residues. Germline V lookup: CDR1 MDHEN, CDR2 SYDVKM. The CDR3 region has the DNA TGTGCCAGCAGTTTTAACCCCCGACTAGCGGGATTAACAGATACGCAGTATTTT. This sequence encodes CASSFNPRLAGLTDTQYF. Full variable domain (outside the CDR3, taken from reference TRBV28 and TRBJ2-3): DVKVTQSSRYLVKRTGEKVFLECVQDMDHENMFWYRQDPGLGLRLIYFSYDVKMKEKGDIPEGYSVSREKKERFSLILESASTNQTSMYLCASSFNPRLAGLTDTQYFGPGTRLTVL.

Concerning this clone: Other DNA sequences in the sample encode the same CDR3. The V call is TRBV9, the J call TRBJ2-1; D remains ambiguous. The CDR3 loop spans 13 amino acids. Per the germline V gene, CDR1 is SGDLS and CDR2 is YYNGEE. V was cut by 0 bases and J by 0 bases, with 1 base left in between. The CDR3 DNA is TGTGCCAGCAGCGTAGACTCCTACAATGAGCAGTTCTTC. It encodes CASSVDSYNEQFF.

As concerns this clone: This specimen includes other DNA sequences encoding the same CDR3. The CDR3 DNA follows: TGTGCCAGCAGCTTGGAACTAGAAGAGACCCAGTACTTC. The encoded protein is CASSLELEETQYF. The rearrangement joins TRBV5-4 to TRBJ2-5, with D perhaps matching TRBD2 (5 bases). Deletions cut 0 bases from V and 3 bases from J, with 6 bases between. Germline lookup yields CDR1 SGHNT and CDR2 YYREEE (reference sequence). The CDR3 is 13 amino acids.

This rearrangement joins TRBV4-2 to TRBJ2-7; 8 nucleotides agree with TRBD2. V was pared by 0 bases and J by 4 bases, with 5 bases of the junction left unmatched. The CDR3 sequence is 15 residues long. Germline values: CDR1 LGHNA, CDR2 YNFKEQ. The CDR3 loop is CASSQDPSGLYEQYF. Here the CDR3 DNA reads TGTGCCAGCAGCCAAGACCCTAGCGGGTTGTACGAGCAGTACTTC.

This chain uses TRBV6-5 with TRBJ2-7, with 7 bases aligning to TRBD1. CDR1 is MNHEY, CDR2 SVGAGI, per germline. The CDR3 contains 14 residues. V lost 7 bases, J lost 2 bases, and 8 bases stayed unmatched. The CDR3 DNA reads TGTGCCAGCACCCAGACAGGGAGCCCCTACGAGCAGTACTTC. Translated: CASTQTGSPYEQYF.

V and J are TRBV2 and TRBJ2-6; D unresolved. This CDR3 has 13 residues. V was pared by 5 bases and J by 1 base, with 3 bases between. The germline gives CDR1 SNHLY, CDR2 FYNNEI. The CDR3 nucleotides are TGTGCCAGCAGTTCTTCTGGGGCCAACGTCCTGACTTTC. This encodes CASSSSGANVLTF. The full variable domain, in which reference TRBV2 and TRBJ2-6 provide the parts outside the CDR3, is EPEVTQTPSHQVTQMGQEVILRCVPISNHLYFYWYRQILGQKVEFLVSFYNNEISEKSEIFDDQFSVERPDGSNFTLKIRSTKLEDSAMYFCASSSSGANVLTFGAGSRLTVL.

This chain joins TRBV27 and TRBJ1-4; a possible D gene is TRBD1 (6 bases). The V gene's germline CDR1 is MNHEY and CDR2 SMNVEV (reference sequence). Between the trimmed V and J ends, which lost 5 bases and 4 bases, there was a span of 14 bases. The CDR3 extends over 15 amino acids. CDR3 residues: CASSPTGTLNEKLFF. For the CDR3, the DNA is TGTGCCAGCAGTCCTACAGGGACCCTTAATGAAAAACTGTTTTTT.

The rearrangement joins TRBV5-4 to TRBJ2-7, with 9 bases aligning to TRBD2. The CDR3 sequence is 15 residues long. Trimming at V came to 4 bases and at J to 6 bases, leaving 11 bases not matched to a gene. Germline loops: CDR1 SGHNT, CDR2 YYREEE (reference sequence). The chain's CDR3 is CASSPPDAGGFEQYF. The CDR3 region has the DNA TGTGCCAGCAGCCCCCCAGACGCGGGAGGGTTCGAGCAGTACTTC.

This sequence joins TRBV4-1 and TRBJ2-7; 8 bases line up with TRBD2. This CDR3 contains 16 residues. Germline loops: CDR1 MGHRA, CDR2 YSYEKL. With 4 bases clipped from V and 6 bases from J, the junction kept 14 bases outside the gene matches. The CDR3 bases are TGCGCCAGCAGCCTCACCTCCGGGACTAGTCGCCGCGAGCAGTACTTC. Amino acid sequence: CASSLTSGTSRREQYF.

This clone was detected only a few times. V gene TRBV4-1 combines with J gene TRBJ2-7; weak D call: TRBD1 (6 bases). The CDR3 length is 15 residues. V lost 1 base and J 2 bases, leaving 12 bases between the germline ends. CDR1 is MGHRA and CDR2 is YSYEKL in the germline V gene. CDR3 bases: TGCGCCAGCAGCCAAGTTGATCAGGGGCCCTACGAGCAGTACTTC. Its translation is CASSQVDQGPYEQYF.

The V call is TRBV27, the J call TRBJ1-5; D may be TRBD1 (5 bases). Germline CDR1 reads MNHEY; CDR2 reads SMNVEV (reference sequence). CDR3 length equals 14 residues. V dropped 5 bases and J dropped 3 bases, with 11 bases sitting between them. The chain's CDR3 is CASSPTGNNQPQHF. The CDR3 DNA reads as TGTGCCAGCAGTCCAACAGGTAACAATCAGCCCCAGCATTTT.

This sequence joins TRBV27 and TRBJ1-1, with a tentative D call TRBD1 (5 bases). Germline V gene sequence: CDR1 MNHEY, CDR2 SMNVEV (reference sequence). This CDR3 is 15 amino acids long. Trimming removed 8 bases at V and 2 bases at J, with 18 bases between. CDR3 region: CASQRGSGGNTEAFF. In DNA form, the CDR3 reads TGTGCCAGCCAGCGGGGGTCGGGGGGAAACACTGAAGCTTTCTTT.

The chain couples TRBV27 to TRBJ1-1; D might be TRBD1 (6 bases). The V and J ends lost 7 bases and 4 bases respectively, with 13 bases between them. This CDR3 contains 13 residues. The germline V gene has CDR1 MNHEY and CDR2 SMNVEV (reference sequence). CDR3 nucleotide sequence: TGTGCCAGCAAGACAGGAGGGACCACTGAAGCTTTCTTT. As protein: CASKTGGTTEAFF.

Remarks on this clone: Other DNA sequences in this sample translate to the same CDR3. This chain links TRBV28 with TRBJ2-7; D unclear. CDR3 length: 11 residues. V was pared by 5 bases and J by 4 bases, with 6 bases between. Germline V gene sequence: CDR1 MDHEN, CDR2 SYDVKM. For the CDR3, the DNA is TGTGCCAGCAGTCCAGATTACGAGCAGTACTTC. Translated, it gives CASSPDYEQYF.

The table lists this clone with a few counts. This CDR3 is CASSWGQGATGELFF. CDR3 nucleotide sequence: TGTGCCAGCAGTTGGGGACAGGGGGCGACCGGGGAGCTGTTTTTT. J is TRBJ2-2 and V is TRBV27; 12 bases fit TRBD1. Germline V gene data show CDR1 as MNHEY and CDR2 as SMNVEV (reference sequence). This CDR3 is 15 amino acids long. Trimming took 4 bases from V and 5 from J; bases not matched to a gene: 2.

The rearrangement uses TRBV9 and TRBJ2-2, with TRBD1 identical over 8 bases. There are 15 residues in the CDR3. The trim removed 3 bases at V and 6 bases at J, leaving 7 bases unmatched. Germline CDR1 is SGDLS and CDR2 is YYNGEE. CDR3 protein: CASSGPGGAAGELFF. The CDR3, as DNA: TGTGCCAGCAGCGGACCAGGGGGCGCGGCCGGGGAGCTGTTTTTT. Full variable domain (missing parts from reference TRBV9 and TRBJ2-2): DSGVTQTPKHLITATGQRVTLRCSPRSGDLSVYWYQQSLDQGLQFLIQYYNGEERAKGNILERFSAQQFPDLHSELNLSSLELGDSALYFCASSGPGGAAGELFFGEGSRLTVL.

The chain couples TRBV29-1 to TRBJ2-3; D gene ambiguous. Per the germline V gene, CDR1 is SQVTM and CDR2 is ANQGSEA. There are 15 residues in the CDR3. Trimming shortened V by 2 bases and J by 0 bases, and 12 bases separated the two germline ends. In DNA form, the CDR3 reads TGCAGCGTTGAATCCGCGGACCTTAGCACAGATACGCAGTATTTT. Translated: CSVESADLSTDTQYF.

The chain carries TRBV6-5 and TRBJ1-2; maybe TRBD1 (6 bases). Germline V gives CDR1 MNHEY, CDR2 SVGAGI. The CDR3 has 15 residues. V lost 2 bases, J lost 6 bases, and 16 bases lay in between. In DNA form, the CDR3 reads TGTGCCAGCAGTTACGAGGGGGGCGAAGGCCATGGCTACACCTTC. Amino acid sequence: CASSYEGGEGHGYTF.

The V and J genes are TRBV28 and TRBJ2-1; TRBD2 agrees at 11 bases. Germline values: CDR1 MDHEN, CDR2 SYDVKM. V was pared by 6 bases and J by 8 bases, with 9 bases of the junction left unmatched. The CDR3 has 15 amino acids. For the CDR3, the DNA is TGTGCCAGCAGCGGAATAGCGGGAGGGATTCATGAGCAGTTCTTC. It translates to CASSGIAGGIHEQFF. The whole variable domain, remainder taken from reference TRBV28 and TRBJ2-1, is DVKVTQSSRYLVKRTGEKVFLECVQDMDHENMFWYRQDPGLGLRLIYFSYDVKMKEKGDIPEGYSVSREKKERFSLILESASTNQTSMYLCASSGIAGGIHEQFFGPGTRLTVL.

In regard to this clone: One end of the junction varies from germline; a read error may be responsible. The CDR3 reads CASSLGGISNQPQHF. The CDR3 DNA follows: TGTGCCAGCAGCCTAGGTGGAATTAGCAATCAGCCCCAGCATTTT. V usage is TRBV13 and J usage is TRBJ1-5; D gene unclear. There are 15 residues in the CDR3. CDR1 and CDR2 from the germline V gene are PRHDT and FYEKMQ (reference sequence).

About this clone itself: Different DNA sequences within this sample yield the same CDR3. The J gene is TRBJ1-5, the V gene TRBV19; D is unclear. This CDR3 spans 12 amino acids. CDR1 is LNHDA and CDR2 is SQIVND in the germline V gene (reference sequence). Trimming took off 5 bases at V and 3 bases at J, with 5 bases between the two ends. The CDR3 here is CASSFSNQPQHF. Written as DNA, the CDR3 is TGTGCCAGTAGTTTCTCCAATCAGCCCCAGCATTTT.